This T cell receptor beta chain was found in a study of shared clonotypes between healthy human individuals. The wider study: Used for every donor were three CD4 naive, three CD4 memory, two CD8 naive and one CD8 memory plate. Study-level findings and limits: The rarefaction results pointed to incomplete sorted-subset sequencing despite large depth.

Genomic DNA from each subset was divided evenly over several immunoSEQ plates. Profiled with immunoSEQ multiplex PCR; TCRdb holds only in-frame clones, not every one. The data hold about 2.4 million clones, with just over 90% observed a single time. As for this clone: Its antigen is undetermined.

Germline-derived CDR1 and CDR2 are GTSNPN and SVGIG (reference sequence). Trimming cost V 2 bases and J 2 bases, with 18 bases left between them. This CDR3 comprises 16 residues. The rearrangement links TRBV30 to TRBJ1-2, with D perhaps matching TRBD1 (6 bases). The specimen sequenced was naive CD4+ T cells sorted from blood. The sample's subset: CD45RA+ positively selected. The TCR comes from a man younger than 30 in good health. The CDR3 loop is CAWSPFRTDKNYGYTF. The CDR3 coding sequence is TGTGCCTGGAGTCCATTTAGGACAGATAAAAACTATGGCTACACCTTC. Complete variable domain (other parts from reference TRBV30 and TRBJ1-2): SQTIHQWPATLVQPVGSPLSLECTVEGTSNPNLYWYRQAAGRGLQLLFYSVGIGQISSEVPQNLSASRPQDRQFILSSKKLLLSDSGFYLCAWSPFRTDKNYGYTFGSGTRLTVV.